The next 8 T cell receptor beta chains were all read from a single sample in a study of T cell responses to AZD1222 COVID-19 vaccine. Repertoires were generated with immunoSEQ multiplex PCR, while TCRdb's copy carries only in-frame clones and drops some. The sample contains over 100,000 clones, about nine tenths of which appear only once. Source: peripheral blood, taken on day 0 of AZD1222 vaccination. Receptors were obtained from an adult in good health.

This clone is medium-sized by share. This rearrangement joins TRBV5-4 to TRBJ2-7, with D possibly being TRBD1 (5 bases). Germline-derived CDR1 and CDR2 are SGHNT and YYREEE (reference sequence). The CDR3 consists of 14 residues. Deletions cut 1 base from V and 7 bases from J, with 15 bases between. The CDR3 spells CASSLNGQPGEQYF. The CDR3 DNA follows: TGTGCCAGCAGCTTGAACGGACAACCTGGAGAGCAGTACTTC.

This chain connects TRBV12-3 or TRBV12-4 to TRBJ2-3; D is uncertain. CDR3 length equals 13 residues. The ends were cut back, 3 bases at V and 0 bases at J, with 4 bases in the middle. DNA for the CDR3: TGTGCCAGCAGTTTGGCTAGCACAGATACGCAGTATTTT. Amino acid sequence: CASSLASTDTQYF.

The rearrangement links TRBV5-1 to TRBJ2-2, with a possible D match to TRBD1 (5 bases). The germline V gene encodes CDR1 SGHRS and CDR2 YFSETQ. The V and J ends lost 2 bases and 5 bases respectively, with 10 bases between them. The CDR3 extends over 14 amino acids. The CDR3 sequence is CASSFQGGTGELFF. The DNA of the CDR3 is TGCGCCAGCAGCTTTCAGGGTGGGACCGGGGAGCTGTTTTTT.

V gene TRBV29-1 combines with J gene TRBJ1-4; tentative D call: TRBD1 (5 bases). Germline V lookup: CDR1 SQVTM, CDR2 ANQGSEA. The V and J ends lost 4 bases and 3 bases respectively, with 12 bases between them. This CDR3 comprises 14 residues. The CDR3 reads CSVGASGANEKLFF. The CDR3 bases are TGCAGCGTTGGGGCTTCGGGGGCTAATGAAAAACTGTTTTTT.

J is TRBJ1-6 and V is TRBV10-1, with D possibly matching TRBD1 (5 bases). The germline CDR1 and CDR2 sequences are WNHNN and SYGVQD (reference sequence). CDR3 size: 14 residues. Trimming pared 10 bases from V and 5 bases from J, leaving 15 bases between. The CDR3 region has the DNA TGCGCCACGGGCCTCACGGGGCATAATTCACCCCTCCACTTT. Amino acids: CATGLTGHNSPLHF.

The CDR3 DNA reads TGTGCCAGCAGCCCGGGACAGGGGGCAGGATTCTTAAGCTCCTACAATGAGCAGTTCTTC. Translating it yields CASSPGQGAGFLSSYNEQFF. The rearrangement uses TRBV7-6 and TRBJ2-1, with 12 bases lining up with TRBD1. This CDR3 has 20 residues. CDR1 and CDR2 from the germline V gene are SGHVS and FNYEAQ. The V segment lost 5 bases and the J segment 0 bases; nucleotides outside the gene matches: 14.

CDR3 sequence reads: CASSWAERGTDTQYF. The CDR3 DNA follows: TGTGCCAGCAGCTGGGCGGAAAGGGGAACAGATACGCAGTATTTT. This chain links TRBV5-4 with TRBJ2-3; possibly TRBD1 for D (5 bases). Trimming cost V 3 bases and J 3 bases, with 14 bases left between them. This CDR3 is built from 15 residues. The germline V gene encodes CDR1 SGHNT and CDR2 YYREEE (reference sequence).

The rearrangement links TRBV11-2 to TRBJ1-2, with D unclear. The CDR3 contains 14 residues. V was pared by 5 bases and J by 2 bases, with 12 bases between. CDR1 and CDR2 (germline): SGHAT, FQNNGV. Written as DNA, the CDR3 is TGTGCCAGCAGCCCTCGCTTGATAAACTATGGCTACACCTTC. It is translated as CASSPRLINYGYTF.